The present T cell receptor (beta chain) was sequenced within a study of blood T cell repertoires in COVID-19. Study details: Spain, Italy and the United States supplied samples that represented acute and convalescent COVID-19. Sources were T cells, B-cell-depleted T cells, or PBMCs; the material itself was cDNA or gDNA.

In the authors' workflow: Cell counts per sample came from amplifying reference gene primers. Libraries were prepared by immunoSEQ multiplex PCR; TCRdb keeps only in-frame clonotypes and omits some of them. V and J calls and clone size are as listed in that table; D and trimming were resolved from the DNA. Of 200,000 or so clones listed, over 70% are singletons. The CDR3 has 18 amino acids. The V and J ends lost 3 bases and 1 base respectively, with 17 bases between them. Germline CDR1 and CDR2: SGHNT and YYREEE (reference sequence). Sample: peripheral blood. V is TRBV5-4 and J is TRBJ2-6, with D possibly being TRBD2 (7 bases). This clonotype was sampled from a man aged 55 to 70 with active or convalescent COVID-19. CDR3: CASSSHVGGGSGANVLTF. For the CDR3, the DNA is TGTGCCAGCAGCTCCCACGTGGGAGGGGGATCTGGGGCCAACGTCCTGACTTTC.